This is a list of T cell receptor beta chains from one sample in a study of T cells in Graves' hyperthyroidism and ophthalmopathy. TCRdb fed the multiplex PCR reads into MiXCR, producing one record per CDR3 protein. The repertoire includes around 580,000 distinct CDR3 sequences, about half of them detected once, and around 7.7% sits in the top ten. Sequenced material: peripheral blood or thyroid tissue (not recorded which). The origin of the receptors is a woman aged 18-29 years with Graves' hyperthyroidism. Both conserved end residues are part of each CDR3. The D gene is left open where the match is weak. Clone size, where shown, is once, few, many, or a class for clones that have expanded.

j_call: TRBJ2-5; v_call: TRBV27; clone_size: .; d_call: TRBD1; cdr3_nt: TGTGCCAGCAGTTCACCCGGACAGGTGGTCGAGACCCAGTACTTC; cdr3_aa: CASSSPGQVVETQYF
j_call: TRBJ2-1; v_call: TRBV29-1; clone_size: many; d_call: .; cdr3_nt: TGCAGCGTTGGACCCAATGAGCAGTTCTTC; cdr3_aa: CSVGPNEQFF
j_call: TRBJ2-2; v_call: TRBV19; clone_size: .; d_call: .; cdr3_nt: TGTGCCAGTACCATGGGGGGCCCCGGGGAGCTGTTTTTT; cdr3_aa: CASTMGGPGELFF
j_call: TRBJ2-7; v_call: TRBV15; clone_size: .; d_call: TRBD2; cdr3_nt: TGTGCCACCAGCAGTCGGACTAGCGGGAGGGCCCCCTACGAGCAGTACTTC; cdr3_aa: CATSSRTSGRAPYEQYF
j_call: TRBJ1-2; v_call: TRBV25-1; clone_size: .; d_call: .; cdr3_nt: TGTGCCAGCGTTGAAACAGGCATCTATGGCTACACCTTC; cdr3_aa: CASVETGIYGYTF
j_call: TRBJ1-1; v_call: TRBV10-2; clone_size: once; d_call: .; cdr3_nt: TGCGCCAACAGATTAACAGGACCGAACACTGAAGCTTCCTTT; cdr3_aa: CANRLTGPNTEASF
j_call: TRBJ2-7; v_call: TRBV4-3; clone_size: .; d_call: .; cdr3_nt: TGCGCCAGCAGCCAAAAAGCTCAGGGCCTGGGCACCTACGAGCAGTACTTC; cdr3_aa: CASSQKAQGLGTYEQYF
j_call: TRBJ2-7; v_call: TRBV10-3; clone_size: .; d_call: TRBD2; cdr3_nt: TGTGCCATCAGTGAGGACGGGGACTACTCCTACGAGCAGTACTTC; cdr3_aa: CAISEDGDYSYEQYF
j_call: TRBJ2-5; v_call: TRBV24-1; clone_size: .; d_call: .; cdr3_nt: TGTGCCACCAGTGATTGGACGGGGTCTTCCCAAGAGACCCAGTACTTC; cdr3_aa: CATSDWTGSSQETQYF
j_call: TRBJ1-6; v_call: TRBV20-1; clone_size: .; d_call: TRBD1; cdr3_nt: TGCATCATGCGACAGGGGGGTGACAGGGCGCATTCACCCCTCCACTTT; cdr3_aa: CIMRQGGDRAHSPLHF
j_call: TRBJ2-7; v_call: TRBV29-1; clone_size: many; d_call: TRBD1; cdr3_nt: TGCAGCGTTGAAGGGGACAGCTACGAGCAGTACTTC; cdr3_aa: CSVEGDSYEQYF
j_call: TRBJ1-6; v_call: TRBV27; clone_size: many; d_call: TRBD1; cdr3_nt: TGTGCCAGCAGTTGGGAGGGGACAGGGTCTTCACCCCTCCACTTT; cdr3_aa: CASSWEGTGSSPLHF
j_call: TRBJ1-2; v_call: TRBV29-1; clone_size: .; d_call: TRBD1; cdr3_nt: TGCAGCGCTTGGGACAGGGCTAACTATGGCTACACCTTC; cdr3_aa: CSAWDRANYGYTF
j_call: TRBJ2-6; v_call: TRBV2; clone_size: .; d_call: .; cdr3_nt: TGTGCCAGCAGCGGGGACAGAACTAGCGGGGCCAACGTCCTGACTTTC; cdr3_aa: CASSGDRTSGANVLTF
j_call: TRBJ2-5; v_call: TRBV25-1; clone_size: .; d_call: .; cdr3_nt: TGTGCCAGCAGACAAACCCCGGGACTTGGGAGGAGGGAGGCAAAAGAGACCCAGTACTTC; cdr3_aa: CASRQTPGLGRREAKETQYF
j_call: TRBJ2-6; v_call: TRBV7-9; clone_size: .; d_call: .; cdr3_nt: TGTGCCAGCAGCTTAACCTCCCAGGCCAACGTCCTGACTTTC; cdr3_aa: CASSLTSQANVLTF
j_call: TRBJ1-1; v_call: TRBV2; clone_size: .; d_call: TRBD1; cdr3_nt: TGTGCCAGCGGTAAGACAGGGGGCACTGAAGCTTTCTTT; cdr3_aa: CASGKTGGTEAFF
j_call: TRBJ1-2; v_call: TRBV14; clone_size: .; d_call: .; cdr3_nt: TGTGCTAGCAGCCCGAAGGGAAGGGGCTACACCTTC; cdr3_aa: CASSPKGRGYTF